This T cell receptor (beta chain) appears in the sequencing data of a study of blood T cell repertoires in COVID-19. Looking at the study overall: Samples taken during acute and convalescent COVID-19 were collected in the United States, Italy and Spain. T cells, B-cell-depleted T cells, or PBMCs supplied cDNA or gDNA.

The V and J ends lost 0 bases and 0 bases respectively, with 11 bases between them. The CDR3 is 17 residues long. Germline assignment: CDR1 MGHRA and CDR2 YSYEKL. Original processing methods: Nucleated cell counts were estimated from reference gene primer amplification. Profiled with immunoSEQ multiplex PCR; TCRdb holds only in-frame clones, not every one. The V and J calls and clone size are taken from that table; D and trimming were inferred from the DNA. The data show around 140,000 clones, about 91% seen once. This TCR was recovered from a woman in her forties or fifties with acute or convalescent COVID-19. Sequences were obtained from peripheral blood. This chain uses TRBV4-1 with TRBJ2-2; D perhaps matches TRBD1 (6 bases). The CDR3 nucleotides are TGCGCCAGCAGCCAAGAAAGAACAGGGCCGAACACCGGGGAGCTGTTTTTT. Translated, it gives CASSQERTGPNTGELFF.